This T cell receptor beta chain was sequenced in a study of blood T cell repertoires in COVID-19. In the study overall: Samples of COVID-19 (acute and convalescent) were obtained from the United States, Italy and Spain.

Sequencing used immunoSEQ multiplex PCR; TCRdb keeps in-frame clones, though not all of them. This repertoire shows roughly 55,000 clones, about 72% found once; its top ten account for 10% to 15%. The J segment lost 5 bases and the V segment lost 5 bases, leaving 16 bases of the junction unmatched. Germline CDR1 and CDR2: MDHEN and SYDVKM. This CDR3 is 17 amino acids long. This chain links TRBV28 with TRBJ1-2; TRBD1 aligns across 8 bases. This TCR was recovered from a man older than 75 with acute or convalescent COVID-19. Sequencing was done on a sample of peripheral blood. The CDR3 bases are TGTGCCAGCAGTCCAACTCCCGGGACAGGCTCACCATATGGCTACACCTTC. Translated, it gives CASSPTPGTGSPYGYTF.